The next 27 T cell receptor beta chains were all read from a single sample in a study of cytomegalovirus exposure and HLA in healthy donors. Sequencing was performed with immunoSEQ multiplex PCR; in TCRdb, only in-frame clones are kept and a portion is missing. The sample consists of 100,000 to 150,000 clones, around nine tenths of them appearing once. The sequencing sample was made of PBMCs. The receptors were gathered from a young woman in good health and CMV-seronegative.

The rearrangement joins TRBV7-9 to TRBJ2-7, with 9 bases matching TRBD1. After removal of 5 bases from V and 4 bases from J, the junction contained 12 bases not matched to a gene. Germline-derived CDR1 and CDR2 are SEHNR and FQNEAQ (reference sequence). This CDR3 contains 16 residues. The DNA for the CDR3 is TGTGCCAGCAGCCCGGAGACCGGACAGGGGACTTACGAGCAGTACTTC. It encodes CASSPETGQGTYEQYF.

J is TRBJ2-7 and V is TRBV11-3, with 8 positions matching TRBD1. Germline CDR1 is SGHNT and CDR2 is YENEEA. J lost 2 bases, V lost 5 bases, and 5 bases had no gene match. CDR3 length: 14 amino acids. The CDR3 DNA reads as TGTGCCAGCAGCCAAGGGACAGGCCCCTACGAGCAGTACTTC. Its protein is CASSQGTGPYEQYF.

This chain connects TRBV11-2 to TRBJ1-1; tentative D call: TRBD1 (5 bases). Germline V gene data show CDR1 as SGHAT and CDR2 as FQNNGV. V was trimmed by 5 bases and J by 1 base, leaving 11 bases between them. The length of the CDR3 is 14 residues. The CDR3: CASSLWGGNTEAFF. In DNA, the CDR3 is TGTGCCAGCAGCCTCTGGGGGGGGAACACTGAAGCTTTCTTT. Combining the CDR3 with reference TRBV11-2 and TRBJ1-1 gives the whole variable domain EAGVAQSPRYKIIEKRQSVAFWCNPISGHATLYWYQQILGQGPKLLIQFQNNGVVDDSQLPKDRFSAERLKGVDSTLKIQPAKLEDSAVYLCASSLWGGNTEAFFGQGTRLTVV.

The table lists this clone with a count of one. V is TRBV15 and J is TRBJ2-1, with D perhaps TRBD2 (6 bases). The CDR3 is 17 amino acids. V lost 1 base to trimming and J lost 0 bases, with 13 bases between them. Looked up from germline, CDR1 is LNHNV and CDR2 is YYDKDF (reference sequence). CDR3 nucleotides: TGTGCCACCAGCAGAGTAACGGGAGTGAGCTCCTACAATGAGCAGTTCTTC. Translated, it gives CATSRVTGVSSYNEQFF.

This clone was recorded once. The V call is TRBV5-1, the J call TRBJ1-3, with TRBD1 matching over 7 bases. CDR1 SGHRS and CDR2 YFSETQ come from the germline V gene. J lost 7 bases, V lost 4 bases, and 5 bases had no gene match. The CDR3 extends over 13 amino acids. CDR3: CASSRDRDNTIYF. As DNA, the CDR3 is TGCGCCAGCAGCCGCGACAGGGATAACACCATATATTTT.

As to this clone: Other DNA sequences of this sample code for an identical CDR3. CDR3 protein: CASSVGLAGDNEQFF. The CDR3 DNA reads TGTGCCAGCAGCGTAGGGCTAGCGGGAGACAATGAGCAGTTCTTC. The rearrangement uses TRBV9 and TRBJ2-1; 10 bases match TRBD2. V was pared by 0 bases and J by 5 bases, with 2 bases of the junction left unmatched. The CDR3 extends over 15 amino acids. CDR1 and CDR2 (germline): SGDLS, YYNGEE.

The chain recombines TRBV21-1 with TRBJ1-5; whether TRBD1, the table's D call, matches the DNA was not checked. TRBV21-1 is marked as a pseudogene. The CDR3 is made up of 14 amino acids. The CDR3 region is CASSRDRVGQPQHF. DNA of the CDR3: TGTGCCAGCAGCAGAGACAGGGTCGGTCAGCCCCAGCATTTT.

The rearrangement uses TRBV28 and TRBJ2-7; 11 bases are shared with TRBD2. Per germline, CDR1 MDHEN and CDR2 SYDVKM. Trimming cost V 6 bases and J 3 bases; bases outside gene matches: 7. This CDR3 has 15 residues. The DNA for the CDR3 is TGTGCCAGCAGGTCACTAGCGGGAGTACGCTACGAGCAGTACTTC. The encoded protein is CASRSLAGVRYEQYF.

The chain uses TRBV27 and TRBJ2-3; possibly TRBD2 for D (5 bases). Trimming removed 2 bases at V and 2 bases at J, with 11 bases between. The CDR3 is 15 amino acids. CDR1 is MNHEY, CDR2 SMNVEV, per germline (reference sequence). CDR3 protein: CASSLRRANTDTQYF. CDR3 nucleotides: TGTGCCAGCAGTTTAAGGCGGGCTAACACAGATACGCAGTATTTT.

This sequence joins TRBV6-5 and TRBJ1-1, with D maybe TRBD1 (6 bases). Germline V gene data show CDR1 as MNHEY and CDR2 as SVGAGI. The CDR3 has 15 amino acids. Trimming pared 2 bases from V and 5 bases from J, leaving 15 bases between. The CDR3 is CASSYGRGSRTEAFF. For the CDR3, the DNA is TGTGCCAGCAGTTACGGAAGGGGGTCGAGGACTGAAGCTTTCTTT.

The chain carries TRBV28 and TRBJ2-1; no clear D. Germline V lookup: CDR1 MDHEN, CDR2 SYDVKM. The CDR3 is 12 residues long. Trimming stripped 6 bases from V and 7 bases from J, with 10 bases between. CDR3 in amino acids: CASSPPLNEQFF. The DNA for the CDR3 is TGTGCCAGCAGCCCGCCACTAAATGAGCAGTTCTTC.

This rearrangement joins TRBV19 to TRBJ2-2, with 11 nucleotides matching TRBD1. V lost 7 bases to trimming and J lost 6 bases; unmatched junction nucleotides: 1. This CDR3 contains 13 residues. Germline CDR1 is LNHDA and CDR2 is SQIVND (reference sequence). The CDR3 protein is CASKGQGAGELFF. CDR3 coding DNA: TGTGCCAGTAAGGGACAGGGGGCCGGGGAGCTGTTTTTT.

This chain joins TRBV7-9 and TRBJ1-2; 9 bases are shared with TRBD1. With 9 bases clipped from V and 3 bases from J, the junction kept 5 bases outside the gene matches. Germline V gene sequence: CDR1 SEHNR, CDR2 FQNEAQ (reference sequence). CDR3 length: 13 amino acids. CDR3 sequence reads: CASHRTGDYGYTF. The CDR3 region has the DNA TGTGCCAGTCACCGGACAGGGGACTATGGCTACACCTTC.

The gene calls are TRBV2 and TRBJ2-7; 7 bases match TRBD1. Trimming took 4 bases from V and 4 from J; bases not matched to a gene: 16. Germline V lookup: CDR1 SNHLY, CDR2 FYNNEI. There are 17 residues in the CDR3. CDR3 loop: CASSGGEGTVGQYEQYF. Here the CDR3 DNA reads TGTGCCAGCAGTGGGGGTGAGGGGACAGTCGGTCAATACGAGCAGTACTTC. Full variable domain (remainder filled in from reference TRBV2 and TRBJ2-7): EPEVTQTPSHQVTQMGQEVILRCVPISNHLYFYWYRQILGQKVEFLVSFYNNEISEKSEIFDDQFSVERPDGSNFTLKIRSTKLEDSAMYFCASSGGEGTVGQYEQYFGPGTRLTVT.

The chain couples TRBV13 to TRBJ2-1, with D tentatively TRBD2 (7 bases). Germline-derived CDR1 and CDR2 are PRHDT and FYEKMQ (reference sequence). The length of the CDR3 is 14 residues. V lost 4 bases and J 5 bases, leaving 12 bases between the germline ends. CDR3 sequence reads: CASSWEGENNEQFF. The DNA for the CDR3 is TGTGCCAGCAGCTGGGAGGGGGAGAACAATGAGCAGTTCTTC.

The rearrangement joins TRBV13 to TRBJ1-3; 8 nucleotides align to TRBD1. This CDR3 comprises 15 residues. Germline V gene lookup returns CDR1 PRHDT and CDR2 FYEKMQ (reference sequence). V was pared by 5 bases and J by 4 bases, with 7 bases of the junction left unmatched. CDR3 bases: TGTGCCAGCAGCCACACCAGGGGGCTCGGAAACACCATATATTTT. Translating it yields CASSHTRGLGNTIYF. Supplemented by reference TRBV13 and TRBJ1-3, the full variable domain reads AAGVIQSPRHLIKEKRETATLKCYPIPRHDTVYWYQQGPGQDPQFLISFYEKMQSDKGSIPDRFSAQQFSDYHSELNMSSLELGDSALYFCASSHTRGLGNTIYFGEGSWLTVV.

The chain couples TRBV10-3 to TRBJ2-3, with unresolved D. Germline V gene data show CDR1 as ENHRY and CDR2 as SYGVKD. The CDR3 loop spans 12 amino acids. Trimming removed 3 bases from V and 9 bases from J, with 10 bases in between. DNA of the CDR3: TGTGCCATCAGTGAAATCAGGTTAACGCAGTATTTT. Protein: CAISEIRLTQYF.

The chain has TRBV11-2 and TRBJ2-7; 12 positions agree with TRBD2. The CDR3 length is 14 residues. The junction had 4 bases not matched to a gene; V was cut back by 5 bases and J by 5 bases. Germline V gene lookup returns CDR1 SGHAT and CDR2 FQNNGV. CDR3: CASSRLAGDHEQYF. The DNA of the CDR3 is TGTGCCAGCAGCCGACTAGCGGGGGACCACGAGCAGTACTTC.

The chain is built from TRBV30 and TRBJ2-7; TRBD1 is a possible D gene (6 bases). CDR1 and CDR2 from the germline V gene are GTSNPN and SVGIG (reference sequence). The length of the CDR3 is 12 residues. The V end lost 3 bases, the J end lost 1 base, and 7 bases lay between the germline ends. The chain's CDR3 is CAWRDRSYEQYF. The CDR3 bases are TGTGCCTGGAGGGACAGATCCTACGAGCAGTACTTC.

This clone was counted a few times. The rearrangement uses TRBV4-3 and TRBJ2-7, with D maybe TRBD1 (5 bases). This CDR3 contains 15 residues. The germline CDR1 and CDR2 sequences are LGHNA and YSLEER. Trimming left V 1 base short and J 2 bases short, with 12 bases between. CDR3 nucleotide sequence: TGCGCCAGCAGCCAAGCTGGAGTGGGGCCCTACGAGCAGTACTTC. It encodes CASSQAGVGPYEQYF.

This chain uses TRBV5-1 with TRBJ2-1; 9 bases agree with TRBD1. With V trimmed by 5 bases and J by 5 bases, 20 bases remained unmatched. Germline V gene lookup returns CDR1 SGHRS and CDR2 YFSETQ. The CDR3 has 19 amino acids. The CDR3 DNA reads as TGCGCCAGCAGACTGTTTGGGACAGGGTCAGGTCGTCGCGACAATGAGCAGTTCTTC. Encoded protein: CASRLFGTGSGRRDNEQFF.

This clone was counted once. The V and J genes are TRBV25-1 and TRBJ1-4, with 8 bases identical to TRBD1. CDR1 and CDR2 from the germline V gene are MGHDK and SYGVNS. CDR3 length: 17 residues. The V and J ends lost 6 bases and 3 bases, in that order; junction bases with no gene match: 12. The chain's CDR3 is CASRSFGQGASNEKLFF. The CDR3, as DNA: TGTGCCAGCAGGTCGTTTGGGCAGGGGGCTTCTAATGAAAAACTGTTTTTT.

The rearrangement joins TRBV9 to TRBJ2-7, with 12 bases that match TRBD1. V dropped 4 bases and J dropped 6; count of bases not matched to a gene: 11. CDR1 and CDR2 from the germline V gene are SGDLS and YYNGEE. The CDR3 is 16 amino acids. The CDR3 loop reads CASSPFGGTGGVEQYF. In DNA form, the CDR3 reads TGTGCCAGCAGCCCATTTGGGGGGACAGGGGGCGTCGAGCAGTACTTC.

As DNA, the CDR3 is TGCGCCAGCAGCGGGGATTCGGGCCAGAGGGACACCAGATCCTATGGCTACACCTTC. It yields the protein CASSGDSGQRDTRSYGYTF. This chain connects TRBV4-1 to TRBJ1-2, with a possible D match to TRBD1 (6 bases). V was shortened by 5 bases and J by 4 bases, with 29 bases between the two germline ends. This CDR3 has 19 residues. Per germline, CDR1 MGHRA and CDR2 YSYEKL.

The J gene is TRBJ1-1, the V gene TRBV6-6; possibly TRBD1 for D (6 bases). The germline gives CDR1 MNHNY, CDR2 SVGAGI (reference sequence). The V end lost 0 bases, the J end lost 4 bases, and 12 bases lay between the germline ends. This CDR3 spans 15 amino acids. The CDR3 sequence is CASSYSGGRGTEAFF. CDR3 bases: TGTGCCAGCAGTTACTCGGGGGGGCGAGGCACTGAAGCTTTCTTT.

The V call is TRBV11-2, the J call TRBJ1-1; a possible D gene is TRBD1 (5 bases). CDR1 SGHAT and CDR2 FQNNGV come from the germline V gene. The CDR3 consists of 14 residues. Trimming stripped 4 bases from V and 4 bases from J, with 13 bases between. The DNA for the CDR3 is TGTGCCAGCAGCTCTCTTGTGGGGGGCACTGAAGCTTTCTTT. Protein sequence: CASSSLVGGTEAFF.

The chain uses TRBV7-8 and TRBJ2-1, with a possible D match to TRBD2 (5 bases). CDR3 size: 17 residues. Germline lookup yields CDR1 SGHVS and CDR2 FQNEAQ. Trimming took 2 bases from V and 8 from J, leaving 22 bases between them. CDR3 sequence reads: CASSLPRRLGSTDEQFF. DNA for the CDR3: TGTGCCAGCAGCTTACCCAGGAGGTTGGGTAGTACGGATGAGCAGTTCTTC.